The next 2 T cell receptor beta chains were all read from a single sample in a study of OX40 agonist ivuxolimab in advanced cancers. Clones were read by immunoSEQ multiplex PCR, and TCRdb kept only the in-frame ones, dropping some. Among more than 85,000 clones listed, roughly nine tenths were seen once. The source material was CD4+ or CD8+ T cells sorted from blood, sampled in a trial of the OX40 agonist ivuxolimab. The receptor source for this set is an adult with an advanced solid tumor such as melanoma, head and neck, liver or kidney cancer.

The V gene is TRBV2, the J gene TRBJ1-5; 7 positions match TRBD1. Germline V CDR1 and CDR2: SNHLY, FYNNEI. This CDR3 has 15 residues. After removal of 5 bases from V and 0 bases from J, the junction contained 4 bases not matched to a gene. This chain's CDR3 is CASSTGAGSNQPQHF. The CDR3 nucleotides read TGTGCCAGCAGTACAGGGGCGGGTAGCAATCAGCCCCAGCATTTT.

This clone appeared a single time. The J gene is TRBJ1-5, the V gene TRBV6-5; tentatively, D is TRBD1 (5 bases). Trimming cost V 7 bases and J 6 bases, with 10 bases left between them. Germline V lookup: CDR1 MNHEY, CDR2 SVGAGI. The CDR3 extends over 12 amino acids. This CDR3 reads CASTGRGQPQHF. The DNA of the CDR3 is TGTGCCAGCACCGGAAGGGGTCAGCCCCAGCATTTT.